This T cell receptor beta chain came from a study of blood T cell repertoires in COVID-19. The data were produced by immunoSEQ multiplex PCR, yet TCRdb's version contains in-frame clones alone and is incomplete. This table holds approximately 350,000 clones, 70% to 90% found once. The germline gives CDR1 LGHNA, CDR2 YSLEER. V was pared by 1 base and J by 1 base, with 12 bases of the junction left unmatched. This CDR3 is built from 19 residues. Sequencing was performed on peripheral blood. The chain links TRBV4-3 to TRBJ1-4, with 7 bases fitting TRBD1. This receptor was identified in a woman aged 30 to 39 with COVID-19, enrolled during active disease. CDR3 in DNA: TGCGCCAGCAGCCAAGGGAGCCAGGGACAGCTCCTAACTAATGAAAAACTGTTTTTT. It specifies CASSQGSQGQLLTNEKLFF.